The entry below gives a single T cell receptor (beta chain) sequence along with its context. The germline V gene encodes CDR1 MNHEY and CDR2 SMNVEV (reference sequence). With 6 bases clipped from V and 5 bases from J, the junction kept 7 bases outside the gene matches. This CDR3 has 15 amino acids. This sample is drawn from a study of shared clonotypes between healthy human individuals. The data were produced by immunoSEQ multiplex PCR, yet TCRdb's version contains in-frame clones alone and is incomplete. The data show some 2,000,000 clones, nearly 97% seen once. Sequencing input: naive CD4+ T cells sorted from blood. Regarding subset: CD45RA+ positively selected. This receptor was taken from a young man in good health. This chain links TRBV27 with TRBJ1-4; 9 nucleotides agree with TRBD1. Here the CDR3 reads CASRFRTGVNEKLFF. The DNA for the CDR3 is TGTGCCAGCAGATTTCGGACAGGGGTAAATGAAAAACTGTTTTTT.